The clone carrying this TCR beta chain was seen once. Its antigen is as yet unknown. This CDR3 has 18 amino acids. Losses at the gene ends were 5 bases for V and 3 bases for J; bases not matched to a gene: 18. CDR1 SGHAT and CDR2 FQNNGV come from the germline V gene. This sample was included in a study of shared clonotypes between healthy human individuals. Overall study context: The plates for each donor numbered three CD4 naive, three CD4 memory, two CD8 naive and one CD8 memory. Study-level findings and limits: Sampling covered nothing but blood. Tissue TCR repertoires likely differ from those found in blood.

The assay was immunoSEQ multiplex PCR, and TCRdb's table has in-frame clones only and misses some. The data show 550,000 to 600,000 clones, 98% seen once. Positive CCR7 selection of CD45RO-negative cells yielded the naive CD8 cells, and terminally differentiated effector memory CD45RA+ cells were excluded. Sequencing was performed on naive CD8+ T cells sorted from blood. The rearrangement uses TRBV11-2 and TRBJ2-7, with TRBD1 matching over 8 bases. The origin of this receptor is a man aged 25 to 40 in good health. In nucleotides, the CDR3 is TGTGCCAGCAGCCCTATAAAACGAGACAGGGGTAAGGGCTACGAGCAGTACTTC. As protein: CASSPIKRDRGKGYEQYF.